This T cell receptor beta chain is from a study of T-cell memory formation after mild COVID-19. Germline CDR1 is DFQATT and CDR2 is SNEGSKA (reference sequence). V lost 5 bases to trimming and J lost 6 bases; unmatched junction nucleotides: 15. The CDR3 runs 18 residues. The table lists this clonotype with a few counts. One entry per CDR3 protein, called by TCRdb with MiXCR from the 5' RACE reads. Of hundreds of thousands of distinct CDR3 sequences in the sample, 20% to 30% were seen once. The sequencing sample was made of PBMCs or a T cell subset sorted from them (not recorded which). The origin of this receptor is an adult woman who had mild COVID-19 (a few samples of this study predate the infection). Cell type and time point are not known. The rearrangement links TRBV20-1 to TRBJ2-1; 14 bases map to TRBD2. The CDR3: CSAEKRRTSGRPGNEQFF. The CDR3 DNA reads TGCAGTGCTGAGAAACGGCGGACTAGCGGGAGGCCTGGCAATGAGCAGTTCTTC.